This T cell receptor (beta chain) emerged from a study of blood T cell repertoires in COVID-19. Study overall: The United States, Italy and Spain were the sources of the acute and convalescent COVID-19 samples.

V dropped 2 bases and J dropped 4; count of bases not matched to a gene: 9. Germline V gene data show CDR1 as WNHNN and CDR2 as SYGVQD (reference sequence). The CDR3 is 16 residues long. The data were produced by immunoSEQ multiplex PCR, yet TCRdb's version contains in-frame clones alone and is incomplete. The table lists 130,000 or so clones, approximately 84% of them singletons. What was sequenced was peripheral blood. The rearrangement joins TRBV10-1 to TRBJ2-3; TRBD1 aligns across 7 bases. The TCR sequence derives from an older woman with acute or convalescent COVID-19. The DNA of the CDR3 is TGCGCCAGCAGTGAGACCAACAGGGGACCCGCAGATACGCAGTATTTT. This gives the protein CASSETNRGPADTQYF.